The clone carrying this T cell receptor (beta chain) was found once. This record belongs to a study of blood T cell repertoires in COVID-19. Study-level information: Acute and convalescent COVID-19 specimens originated in the United States, Italy and Spain. Sources were T cells, B-cell-depleted T cells, or PBMCs; the material itself was cDNA or gDNA.

The repertoire was sequenced with immunoSEQ multiplex PCR; TCRdb's copy has only in-frame clones and lacks some. The repertoire holds around 140,000 clones, with more than 70% as singletons. What was sequenced was peripheral blood. This clonotype was obtained from a man in his sixties with acute or convalescent COVID-19.

CDR3 coding DNA: TGTGCCAGCAGCCCCGGAGTCCCCTACGAGCAGTACTTC. The encoded protein is CASSPGVPYEQYF. The J gene is TRBJ2-7, the V gene TRBV3-1 (or the pseudogene TRBV3-2); no definite D call. The CDR3 runs to 13 residues. V lost 4 bases and J 2 bases, leaving 9 bases between the germline ends. Germline V lookup: CDR1 LGHDT, CDR2 YNNKEL (reference sequence).